This T cell receptor beta chain was profiled in a study of blood T cell repertoires in COVID-19. For the study at large: There were acute and convalescent COVID-19 samples, and they came from the United States, Italy and Spain.

The authors' processing: The authors estimated nucleated cell counts from reference gene primer amplification. Profiled with immunoSEQ multiplex PCR; TCRdb holds only in-frame clones, not every one. V and J calls and clone size follow that table, whereas D and trimming were derived from the DNA. The sample lists some 74,000 clones, over 70% occurring once. Germline-derived CDR1 and CDR2 are KGHDR and SFDVKD. This CDR3 is 14 amino acids long. Trimming took 4 bases from V and 4 from J, leaving 12 bases between them. The sample was peripheral blood. This chain connects TRBV24-1 to TRBJ2-5; tentative D call: TRBD2 (5 bases). The TCR comes from a human donor in a cohort sampled during active COVID-19. In nucleotides, the CDR3 is TGTGCCACCAGTGACTCCAGAGGAGGAGAGACCCAGTACTTC. Translation: CATSDSRGGETQYF.